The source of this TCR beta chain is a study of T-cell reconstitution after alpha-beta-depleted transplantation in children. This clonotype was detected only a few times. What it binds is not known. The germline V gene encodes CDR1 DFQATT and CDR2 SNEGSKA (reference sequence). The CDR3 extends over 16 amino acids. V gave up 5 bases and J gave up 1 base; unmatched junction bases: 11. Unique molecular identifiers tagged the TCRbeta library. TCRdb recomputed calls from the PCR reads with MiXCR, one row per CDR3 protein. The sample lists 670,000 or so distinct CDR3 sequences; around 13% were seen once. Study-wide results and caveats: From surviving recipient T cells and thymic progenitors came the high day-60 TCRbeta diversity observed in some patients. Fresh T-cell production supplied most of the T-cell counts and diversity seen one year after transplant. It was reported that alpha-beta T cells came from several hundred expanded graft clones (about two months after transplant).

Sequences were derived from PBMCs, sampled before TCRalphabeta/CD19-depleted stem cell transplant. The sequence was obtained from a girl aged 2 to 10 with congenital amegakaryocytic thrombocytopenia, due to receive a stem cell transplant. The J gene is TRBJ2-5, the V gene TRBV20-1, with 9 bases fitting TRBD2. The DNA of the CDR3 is TGCAGTGCTCCCTATTGGGCTAGCGGGGTCCAAGAGACCCAGTACTTC. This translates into CSAPYWASGVQETQYF.